The 2 T cell receptor beta chains below come from one sample, sequenced in a study of cytomegalovirus exposure and HLA in healthy donors. Vbeta (60) and Jbeta (13) primers were used in the PCR. Produced via immunoSEQ multiplex PCR; TCRdb's table is partial and in-frame only. This sample has 130,000 to 150,000 clones, with approximately 80% found just once. The sequencing input was PBMCs. All receptors derive from a man between 35 and 55 years old in good health and CMV-seronegative.

The V call is TRBV19, the J call TRBJ2-7; 9 positions agree with TRBD1. Germline V CDR1 and CDR2: LNHDA, SQIVND (reference sequence). This CDR3 is 15 amino acids long. After removal of 5 bases from V and 2 bases from J, the junction contained 7 bases not matched to a gene. The CDR3 here is CASSSGTGHTYEQYF. The DNA of the CDR3 is TGTGCCAGTAGTTCAGGGACAGGGCATACCTACGAGCAGTACTTC. Supplemented by reference TRBV19 and TRBJ2-7, the full variable domain reads DGGITQSPKYLFRKEGQNVTLSCEQNLNHDAMYWYRQDPGQGLRLIYYSQIVNDFQKGDIAEGYSVSREKKESFPLTVTSAQKNPTAFYLCASSSGTGHTYEQYFGPGTRLTVT.

There are a few counts of this clone. This chain connects TRBV5-1 to TRBJ1-1; D gene ambiguous. Trimming took 2 bases from V and 0 from J, leaving 11 bases between them. The CDR3 is 15 amino acids. Germline V gives CDR1 SGHRS, CDR2 YFSETQ. CDR3 in DNA: TGCGCCAGCAGCTTCCGTCCAGGTCTGAACACTGAAGCTTTCTTT. This translates into CASSFRPGLNTEAFF.